One sample yielded the 29 T cell receptor beta chains listed below, sequenced in a study of spatial heterogeneity in lung cancer (dated by TCRdb to the late 2010s). Study-wide findings and limitations: The number of expanded intratumoral alpha and beta TCRs correlated with the tumor nonsynonymous mutation count.

The library was produced with 5' RACE. These reads were obtained on a NextSeq 500. The public sequencing data were trimmed at Q25 with fastp and processed into clonotypes with MiXCR by TCRdb, which kept only in-frame beta chains. Rows merge per CDR3 protein into single entries with the most common DNA and genes. The sample table contains around 7,800 distinct CDR3 sequences; only one count was recorded for 8.2% of them. The top ten hold roughly 4.4% of the sample. The time point label, read with the paper, signifies: sample taken at primary tumor resection. No antigen is known for these receptors. The specimen comprised lung tumor tissue, sampled at surgery. Receptors were obtained from a male donor with early-stage non-small cell lung cancer.

The rearrangement joins TRBV4-2 to TRBJ2-7; TRBD2 matches 11 bases. Per the germline V gene, CDR1 is LGHNA and CDR2 is YNFKEQ. The CDR3 is 17 residues long. The ends lost 0 bases at V and 1 base at J; junction bases unmatched: 5. The CDR3 protein is CASSQDDTSGSSYEQYF. CDR3 sequence (DNA): TGTGCCAGCAGCCAAGACGATACTAGCGGGAGTTCCTACGAGCAGTACTTC.

By sample share, this clonotype is medium-sized. V gene TRBV20-1 combines with J gene TRBJ2-4; D uncertain. This CDR3 region has 13 residues. The ends were cut back, 0 bases at V and 0 bases at J, with 3 bases in the middle. Germline assignment: CDR1 DFQATT and CDR2 SNEGSKA (reference sequence). The CDR3 spells CSARDLAKNIQYF. The CDR3 DNA reads as TGCAGTGCTAGAGATCTAGCCAAAAACATTCAGTACTTC.

This clonotype is medium-sized within its sample. The chain has TRBV23-1 and TRBJ2-7; the D is unclear. Being an ORF, TRBV23-1 has a function that is uncertain. The CDR3 consists of 13 residues. V lost 0 bases and J lost 8, with 11 bases in between. CDR3 in amino acids: CASSQSREAKQYF. CDR3 nucleotides: TGCGCCAGCAGTCAATCGAGAGAGGCCAAGCAGTACTTC.

This clonotype was counted ten times or more. The chain links TRBV6-5 to TRBJ2-2; 13 bases are a match to TRBD2. The trim removed 6 bases at V and 8 bases at J, leaving 6 bases unmatched. Germline loops: CDR1 MNHEY, CDR2 SVGAGI. The CDR3 loop spans 15 amino acids. DNA of the CDR3: TGTGCCAGCAGCACACTAGCGGGAGGGGTAGGGGAGCTGTTTTTT. Amino acid sequence: CASSTLAGGVGELFF.

This clonotype was picked up many times. V gene TRBV7-3 combines with J gene TRBJ2-5, with D perhaps TRBD2 (5 bases). The germline V gene has CDR1 SGHTA and CDR2 FQGTGA. V was cut by 5 bases and J by 5 bases, with 12 bases left in between. This CDR3 has 13 residues. The CDR3 region is CASSGRAGETQYF. As DNA, the CDR3 is TGTGCCAGCAGCGGGCGGGCCGGGGAGACCCAGTACTTC.

The chain is built from TRBV20-1 and TRBJ2-7, with 11 bases matching TRBD2. V was clipped by 1 base and J by 2 bases; unmatched bases: 4. This CDR3 region has 15 residues. CDR1 and CDR2 (germline): DFQATT, SNEGSKA (reference sequence). This chain's CDR3 is CSARARGLAAYEQYF. The CDR3 bases are TGCAGTGCTAGAGCGCGGGGACTAGCGGCCTACGAGCAGTACTTC.

Regarding this clonotype: A much larger clone lies one base from this, so it may be a read error. The rearrangement links TRBV12-3 or TRBV12-4 to TRBJ1-4, with TRBD1 matching over 10 bases. The CDR3 has 14 residues. CDR3 bases: TGTGCCAGCAGTTCAGGGACAGGGGACGAAAAACTGCTTTTT. As protein: CASSSGTGDEKLLF.

By share, this clonotype counts as medium-sized. Here the CDR3 DNA reads TGCAGTGCCCAAGACCAAGAGACCCAGTACTTC. This translates into CSAQDQETQYF. The chain carries TRBV20-1 and TRBJ2-5; D uncertain. The germline V gene encodes CDR1 DFQATT and CDR2 SNEGSKA (reference sequence). The germline V and J ends were trimmed by 6 bases and 0 bases, with 5 bases remaining between them. This CDR3 has 11 amino acids.

This clonotype was observed a few times. The rearrangement uses TRBV20-1 and TRBJ1-2; D is uncertain. The CDR3 spans 11 residues. V was shortened by 6 bases and J by 1 base, with 6 bases between the two germline ends. Per the germline V gene, CDR1 is DFQATT and CDR2 is SNEGSKA (reference sequence). The CDR3 here is CSATNNYGYTF. CDR3 bases: TGCAGTGCAACGAATAACTATGGCTACACCTTC.

CDR3 in amino acids: CSAPDRGSGNTIYF. The CDR3 DNA reads TGCAGTGCGCCGGACAGAGGCTCTGGAAACACCATATATTTT. This chain joins TRBV20-1 and TRBJ1-3; D might be TRBD1 (6 bases). The V gene's germline CDR1 is DFQATT and CDR2 SNEGSKA (reference sequence). Trimming pared 6 bases from V and 0 bases from J, leaving 12 bases between. The CDR3 is 14 residues long.

This clonotype is judged medium-sized. The chain links TRBV7-9 to TRBJ2-3; 14 nucleotides line up with TRBD2. The CDR3 runs 16 residues. Germline CDR1 and CDR2: SEHNR and FQNEAQ (reference sequence). V lost 4 bases, J lost 6 bases, and 6 bases stayed unmatched. CDR3 protein: CASSSTSGRAWDTQYF. The CDR3 DNA is TGTGCCAGCAGCTCGACTAGCGGGAGGGCCTGGGATACGCAGTATTTT. Looking up the rest from reference TRBV7-9 and TRBJ2-3 gives the full variable domain: DTGVSQNPRHKITKRGQNVTFRCDPISEHNRLYWYRQTLGQGPEFLTYFQNEAQLEKSRLLSDRFSAERPKGSFSTLEIQRTEQGDSAMYLCASSSTSGRAWDTQYFGPGTRLTVL.

This clonotype counts as medium-sized. The V and J genes are TRBV9 and TRBJ2-2; D is unresolved. The germline CDR1 and CDR2 sequences are SGDLS and YYNGEE. Trimming pared 6 bases from V and 7 bases from J, leaving 13 bases between. This CDR3 contains 13 residues. The CDR3 DNA sequence: TGTGCCAGCACCAGGTCCTTCGGCGGGGAGCTGTTTTTT. Residues: CASTRSFGGELFF.

This clonotype was recorded at least ten times. The chain employs TRBV5-6 and TRBJ2-7, with a possible D match to TRBD2 (5 bases). This CDR3 contains 14 residues. Germline V lookup: CDR1 SGHDT, CDR2 YYEEEE. Trimming removed 2 bases at V and 0 bases at J, with 9 bases between. The CDR3 nucleotides read TGTGCCAGCAGCTTTGGACTTGACTCCTACGAGCAGTACTTC. It encodes CASSFGLDSYEQYF.

By frequency in the sample, this clonotype is medium-sized. The CDR3 sequence is CSVLRSNQPQHF. CDR3 in DNA: TGCAGCGTTCTCCGAAGCAATCAGCCCCAGCATTTT. The chain recombines TRBV29-1 with TRBJ1-5; no reliable D call. V lost 5 bases to trimming and J lost 1 base, with 6 bases between them. The CDR3 is 12 residues long. Per the germline V gene, CDR1 is SQVTM and CDR2 is ANQGSEA. The full variable domain, completed using reference TRBV29-1 and TRBJ1-5, is SAVISQKPSRDICQRGTSLTIQCQVDSQVTMMFWYRQQPGQSLTLIATANQGSEATYESGFVIDKFPISRPNLTFSTLTVSNMSPEDSSIYLCSVLRSNQPQHFGDGTRLSIL.

This clonotype was recorded many times. This chain connects TRBV7-2 to TRBJ1-2; D is unresolved. Trimming took off 1 base at V and 4 bases at J, with 16 bases between the two ends. Germline V CDR1 and CDR2: SGHTA, FQGNSA. The CDR3 contains 16 residues. CDR3 nucleotides: TGTGCCAGCAGCTTAGGGTCGTTCGGCCCTCTCTATGGCTACACCTTC. This sequence encodes CASSLGSFGPLYGYTF.

This clonotype is termed medium-sized. The CDR3 spells CASSPPKTQYF. DNA for the CDR3: TGTGCCAGCAGCCCACCTAAAACCCAGTACTTC. This sequence joins TRBV28 and TRBJ2-5; D unclear. Germline CDR1 MDHEN, CDR2 SYDVKM. V gave up 6 bases and J gave up 8 bases, with 10 bases separating them. The CDR3 has 11 amino acids.

The sample holds many counts of this clonotype. The V and J genes are TRBV6-5 and TRBJ1-1; 8 bases fit TRBD1. Germline-derived CDR1 and CDR2 are MNHEY and SVGAGI. The length of the CDR3 is 14 residues. Trimming took 5 bases from V and 3 from J; bases not matched to a gene: 5. The DNA of the CDR3 is TGTGCCAGCAGTCGGACAGGGCGGTACACTGAAGCTTTCTTT. Translation: CASSRTGRYTEAFF.

This clonotype came up many times. V usage is TRBV29-1 and J usage is TRBJ1-4; D gene uncertain. Germline V gene lookup returns CDR1 SQVTM and CDR2 ANQGSEA. The CDR3 loop spans 11 amino acids. The V end was cut by 7 bases, the J end by 5 bases, with 8 bases between. The CDR3 coding sequence is TGCAGCGGGTGGACGAATGAAAAACTGTTTTTT. Translated, it gives CSGWTNEKLFF.

The table lists this clonotype with many counts. The chain employs TRBV6-5 and TRBJ1-3; D is uncertain. The CDR3 runs to 15 residues. Germline V gives CDR1 MNHEY, CDR2 SVGAGI. V lost 4 bases and J lost 0, with 10 bases in between. The CDR3 DNA reads TGTGCCAGCAGTTGGACGGCGGTCTCTGGAAACACCATATATTTT. Translation: CASSWTAVSGNTIYF.

This clonotype qualifies as medium-sized. The chain joins TRBV30 to TRBJ2-6; no clear D. Looked up from germline, CDR1 is GTSNPN and CDR2 is SVGIG (reference sequence). The CDR3 totals 17 residues. The germline V and J ends were trimmed by 3 bases and 0 bases, with 15 bases remaining between them. In DNA form, the CDR3 reads TGTGCCTGGAGGAATCAAGGGTTGAGCTCTGGGGCCAACGTCCTGACTTTC. Amino acids: CAWRNQGLSSGANVLTF.

This clonotype is labeled medium-sized. The V call is TRBV19, the J call TRBJ2-5; maybe TRBD1 (5 bases). The CDR3 is made up of 13 amino acids. The V end lost 5 bases, the J end lost 4 bases, and 11 bases lay between the germline ends. The V gene's germline CDR1 is LNHDA and CDR2 SQIVND (reference sequence). This CDR3 is CASSAQGRETQYF. The CDR3 nucleotides are TGTGCCAGTAGTGCCCAGGGCCGAGAGACCCAGTACTTC.

By frequency in the sample, this clonotype is medium-sized. The chain is built from TRBV7-3 and TRBJ2-2; 7 nucleotides match TRBD2. The trim removed 5 bases at V and 6 bases at J, leaving 6 bases unmatched. CDR1 and CDR2 from the germline V gene are SGHTA and FQGTGA. The CDR3 runs 14 residues. CDR3 coding DNA: TGTGCCAGCAGCCAAACTAGCGTCGCCGGGGAGCTGTTTTTT. Translated, it gives CASSQTSVAGELFF.

This clonotype was found once. The V call is TRBV28, the J call TRBJ2-7; the D gene is possibly TRBD1 (5 bases). V gave up 7 bases and J gave up 2 bases, with 18 bases separating them. In germline, CDR1 is MDHEN, CDR2 SYDVKM. The CDR3 covers 15 residues. The CDR3 loop is CASTPSGQFTYEQYF. The DNA of the CDR3 is TGTGCCAGCACCCCTTCAGGGCAGTTTACCTACGAGCAGTACTTC.

Judged by abundance, this clonotype is medium-sized (0.01 to 0.1%). J is TRBJ1-1 and V is TRBV2; the D is unclear. Trimming pared 4 bases from V and 1 base from J, leaving 13 bases between. Germline V gene sequence: CDR1 SNHLY, CDR2 FYNNEI. This CDR3 spans 15 amino acids. The CDR3 DNA reads TGTGCCAGCAGTGTGCGCGGGAAAGGGAACACTGAAGCTTTCTTT. Protein product: CASSVRGKGNTEAFF.

By proportion, this clonotype is medium-sized. This chain connects TRBV7-2 to TRBJ2-3; the D call may be TRBD1 or TRBD2 (5 bases each). The V and J ends lost 5 bases and 0 bases respectively, with 18 bases between them. Germline V gives CDR1 SGHTA, CDR2 FQGNSA. The CDR3 has 17 amino acids. CDR3 sequence: CASSRGPGMPSTDTQYF. Here the CDR3 DNA reads TGTGCCAGCAGCCGGGGACCGGGGATGCCTAGCACAGATACGCAGTATTTT.

V and J are TRBV5-1 and TRBJ1-5; TRBD1 might be the D (6 bases). V was trimmed by 7 bases and J by 3 bases, leaving 11 bases between them. CDR1 is SGHRS and CDR2 is YFSETQ in the germline V gene. CDR3 length: 13 residues. CDR3 nucleotides: TGCGCCAGCCGGAGGGGGGACAATCAGCCCCAGCATTTT. Protein sequence: CASRRGDNQPQHF.

This clonotype is categorized as medium-sized. This rearrangement joins TRBV11-3 to TRBJ2-7; TRBD2 matches at 7 bases. V trimming: 5 bases; J trimming: 3 bases; junction bases outside the gene matches: 7. CDR1 is SGHNT and CDR2 is YENEEA in the germline V gene. The CDR3 spans 14 residues. CDR3 amino acids: CASSPQGLNYEQYF. CDR3 DNA: TGTGCCAGCAGCCCCCAGGGACTAAACTACGAGCAGTACTTC.

By frequency in the sample, this clonotype is medium-sized. The V call is TRBV12-3 or TRBV12-4, the J call TRBJ1-2; TRBD1 agrees at 7 bases. This CDR3 has 15 residues. V trimming: 2 bases; J trimming: 8 bases; junction bases outside the gene matches: 11. CDR3 region: CASSLSPDRRSGYTF. The DNA for the CDR3 is TGTGCCAGCAGTTTATCCCCGGACAGGCGGAGCGGCTACACCTTC.

A remark on this clonotype: This sequence may be a read error, since a much larger clone differs from it by one base. The chain has TRBV13 and TRBJ2-7; the D gene is possibly TRBD1 (6 bases). The CDR3 spans 15 residues. Trimming pared 3 bases from V and 3 bases from J, leaving 15 bases between. Germline CDR1 is PRHDT and CDR2 is FYEKMQ (reference sequence). CDR3: CASSLKEQGIYEQYF. In DNA, the CDR3 is TGTGCCAGCAGCTTGAAGGAACAGGGAATCTACGAGCAGTACTTC.